The clone carrying this TCR beta chain was picked up one time. Method: immunoSEQ multiplex PCR; TCRdb's copy keeps in-frame clones and lacks some. The sample includes more than 120,000 clones, about 90% of them seen just once. The source of the sample is a study of control samples from healthy donors and cancer patients. There are 17 residues in the CDR3. The V and J ends lost 1 base and 4 bases, in that order; junction bases with no gene match: 8. From germline, CDR1 is SGDLS and CDR2 YYNGEE. Sequenced material: blood. The clonotype was recovered from a man in his thirties or forties in good health. The chain joins TRBV9 to TRBJ2-2; TRBD1 agrees at 9 bases. CDR3 sequence (DNA): TGTGCCAGCAGCGTAAGTTCGAGGACAGGGGTCACCGGGGAGCTGTTTTTT. It is translated as CASSVSSRTGVTGELFF.